This T cell receptor beta chain was identified in a study of high-grade serous ovarian cancer treatment subgroups (dated by TCRdb to the early 2020s). Study-level background: On average, sequencing produced about 15,000 reads and over 7,000 unique TCR beta rearrangements for each sample. One primary tumor sample and two metastatic tumor samples were contributed by each patient, so that 90 samples were obtained in total. The study profiled TCR beta repertoires in high-grade serous ovarian cancer patients grouped by complete gross resection or neoadjuvant chemotherapy response under a laparoscopic triage algorithm. The 30-patient cohort included around ten patients with no residual disease after primary surgery (R0), around ten excellent NACT responders, and around ten poor NACT responders.

The tumor samples were collected prior to definitive surgery or chemotherapy. Genomic DNA was extracted by the MD Anderson Biospecimen Extraction Resource, and TCR sequencing was done by the MD Anderson Cancer Genomics Laboratory. High-throughput TCR profiling via ImmunoSEQ was performed on the 90 or so tumor samples. The paper's data handling went like this. The repertoire diversity metrics included richness (unique productive sequences), clonality, evenness and relatedness, and the Bhattacharyya coefficient was used to measure similarity between samples. A sensitivity analysis excluded TCRs with fewer than two reads and gave consistent conclusions. The immuneACCESS repertoire file appears here via TCRdb, limited to in-frame rearrangements. These files lack a portion of the clones; in checked studies, under half of the deficit traces to unresolved V genes, and the cause of the others is not known. The V and J calls and clone size were taken over from that table, and D and trimming were inferred from the DNA. This sample holds thousands of clones; roughly 82% were observed only once. The top ten constitute roughly 10% of the sample.

The V end gives up 5 bases and the J end 0 bases, leaving 7 bases in the junction not matched to a gene. CDR1 and CDR2 were assigned from the germline V gene as MDHEN and SYDVKM. From the cysteine through the phenylalanine, the CDR3 covers 17 amino acids. Solely the CDR3 DNA is kept, with 51 bases framed from the first base. What the research found in general, with its limitations: Spatial information was not captured by bulk tumor TCR sequencing, so insight into HGSC tumor complexity and diversity was limited. The TCR repertoire analyses centered on CDR3, leaving CDR1 and CDR2 unanalyzed. TCR clonal relatedness was found to be positively correlated with neoantigen level and, by trend, with copy number variation and mutation load derived from whole-genome sequencing. Repertoire similarity between tumors from the same patient ranged from about 0.1 to 0.8, while tumors from different patients showed almost no similarity.

In the case of this clone: It lacks a known antigen. It has no much larger one-base neighbor in the sample; base qualities were not kept.

The TCR originated in a human donor with high-grade serous ovarian cancer. In this chain, TRBV28 is recombined with TRBJ2-4, with 10 central nucleotides matching TRBD2. Sequenced: tumor tissue. Here the CDR3 is given as CASSRTSGKLAKNIQYF. The sequenced DNA: TGTGCCAGCAGTCGGACTAGCGGAAAACTAGCCAAAAACATTCAGTACTTC.